This is a list of T cell receptor beta chains from one sample in a study of blood T cell repertoires in COVID-19. Assay used: immunoSEQ multiplex PCR; TCRdb lists only in-frame clones, some missing. The sample has about 430,000 clones; roughly 84% are singletons. Source material: PBMCs or T cells enriched from blood (not recorded which). The receptors originated from a woman between 18 and 30 years old who had been exposed to COVID-19. Both conserved end residues are part of each CDR3. A D gene is named only where the DNA matches it firmly. Only some rows state a clone size, as once, few, many or a class for expanded clones.

J | V | length | D | size | CDR3 | DNA
TRBJ1-5 | TRBV19 | 15 | . | . | CASRATDISNQPQHF | TGTGCCAGTAGGGCCACAGATATTAGCAATCAGCCCCAGCATTTT
TRBJ2-7 | TRBV7-6 | 14 | TRBD2 | . | CASSLLAGDLEQYF | TGTGCCAGCAGCTTACTAGCGGGGGACCTCGAGCAGTACTTC
TRBJ1-1 | TRBV7-9 | 13 | TRBD1 | . | CASSAGTATEAFF | TGTGCCAGCAGCGCGGGGACAGCCACTGAAGCTTTCTTT
TRBJ1-1 | TRBV28 | 14 | . | . | CASSDLGVNTEAFF | TGTGCCAGCAGTGACCTAGGGGTGAACACTGAAGCTTTCTTT
TRBJ1-4 | TRBV9 | 15 | TRBD1 | . | CASSGGTGPVEKLFF | TGTGCCAGCAGCGGAGGGACAGGTCCAGTGGAAAAACTGTTTTTT
TRBJ2-1 | TRBV27 | 14 | . | . | CASSLETRKWEQFF | TGTGCCAGCAGTTTGGAGACTCGAAAATGGGAGCAGTTCTTC
TRBJ1-1 | TRBV6-6 | 14 | TRBD1 | . | CASSQGQGNTEAFF | TGTGCCAGCAGCCAGGGACAGGGGAACACTGAAGCTTTCTTT
TRBJ2-7 | TRBV5-5 | 14 | . | . | CASSAGLLNYEQYF | TGTGCCAGCAGCGCGGGACTGTTAAACTACGAGCAGTACTTC
TRBJ2-3 | TRBV15 | 14 | TRBD2 | . | CATRAGGMGDTQYF | TGTGCCACCCGAGCGGGAGGGATGGGAGATACGCAGTATTTT
TRBJ2-7 | TRBV18 | 13 | . | once | CASSPTGNYEQYF | TGTGCCAGCTCACCGACGGGGAACTACGAGCAGTACTTC
TRBJ2-7 | TRBV27 | 12 | . | . | CASKTGFDEQYF | TGTGCCAGCAAGACAGGTTTTGACGAGCAGTACTTC
TRBJ2-5 | TRBV7-9 | 15 | TRBD1 | . | CASSLVAGGGETQYF | TGTGCCAGCAGCTTAGTTGCAGGGGGCGGCGAGACCCAGTACTTC
TRBJ1-4 | TRBV7-9 | 15 | . | . | CASSARDTSNEKLFF | TGTGCCAGCAGCGCCCGGGACACATCTAATGAAAAACTGTTTTTT
TRBJ2-6 | TRBV2 | 15 | . | . | CASRRAGSGANVLTF | TGTGCCAGCAGGAGGGCAGGCTCTGGGGCCAACGTCCTGACTTTC
TRBJ2-4 | TRBV19 | 14 | . | . | CASSTQGNKNIQYF | TGTGCCAGTAGTACGCAGGGGAACAAAAACATTCAGTACTTC
TRBJ1-6 | TRBV28 | 18 | . | . | CASTLGGFLFSDNSPLHF | TGTGCCAGCACTTTGGGGGGATTCTTATTTTCGGATAATTCACCCCTCCACTTT
TRBJ1-4 | TRBV19 | 14 | TRBD1 | . | CASSIGQGTEKLFF | TGTGCCAGTAGTATCGGACAGGGGACTGAAAAACTGTTTTTT
TRBJ1-4 | TRBV28 | 16 | TRBD1 | . | CAGSTGGSVTNEKLFF | TGTGCCGGTTCGACAGGGGGTAGTGTAACTAATGAAAAACTGTTTTTT
TRBJ2-1 | TRBV11-2 | 15 | TRBD2 | . | CASSFSGGGYNEQFF | TGTGCCAGCAGCTTTAGCGGGGGAGGGTACAATGAGCAGTTCTTC
TRBJ1-1 | TRBV18 | 15 | TRBD1 | . | CASSPLPGGNTEAFF | TGTGCCAGCTCACCACTACCAGGGGGAAACACTGAAGCTTTCTTT
TRBJ2-5 | TRBV5-1 | 16 | . | . | CASSLELRQPGETQYF | TGCGCCAGCAGCTTGGAATTGCGGCAGCCCGGGGAGACCCAGTACTTC
TRBJ2-7 | TRBV4-1 | 16 | . | . | CASSQVAGAITYEQYF | TGCGCCAGCAGCCAAGTAGCAGGGGCAATAACCTACGAGCAGTACTTC
TRBJ1-5 | TRBV27 | 15 | TRBD1 | . | CASSPGTGGNQPQHF | TGTGCCAGCAGTCCCGGGACAGGGGGCAATCAGCCCCAGCATTTT
TRBJ2-5 | TRBV9 | 16 | TRBD2 | . | CASSAGLLAGEETQYF | TGTGCCAGCAGCGCGGGCCTCCTAGCGGGGGAGGAGACCCAGTACTTC
TRBJ2-1 | TRBV6-1 | 15 | . | . | CASSEAGGDSNEQFF | TGTGCCAGCAGTGAAGCGGGGGGAGACAGCAATGAGCAGTTCTTC
TRBJ2-7 | TRBV9 | 14 | . | . | CASSPRQGRDEQYF | TGTGCCAGCAGCCCCAGACAGGGGAGGGACGAGCAGTACTTC
TRBJ1-1 | TRBV5-8 | 13 | . | . | CASTKEMNTEAFF | TGTGCCAGCACGAAGGAGATGAACACTGAAGCTTTCTTT
TRBJ2-7 | TRBV19 | 16 | TRBD2 | . | CASSSFSGSLGYEQYF | TGTGCCAGCAGCTCTTTTAGCGGGAGTTTAGGCTACGAGCAGTACTTC